This T cell receptor (beta chain) was sequenced for a study of blood T cell repertoires in COVID-19. Overall study context: Acute and convalescent COVID-19 samples came from the United States, Italy and Spain.

This table comes from immunoSEQ multiplex PCR, and its TCRdb copy is limited to in-frame clones, with some not included. Of about 75,000 clones listed, almost 90% are singletons. With V trimmed by 5 bases and J by 6 bases, 9 bases remained unmatched. This CDR3 is built from 15 residues. Per the germline V gene, CDR1 is LGHDT and CDR2 is YNNKEL (reference sequence). V usage is TRBV3-1 (or the pseudogene TRBV3-2) and J usage is TRBJ2-2, with TRBD2 matching over 7 bases. Sequencing was performed on peripheral blood. The source of this sequence is a human donor in a cohort sampled during active COVID-19. The CDR3 is CASSGGGVRAGELFF. The CDR3 nucleotides read TGTGCCAGCAGCGGGGGAGGGGTTAGGGCCGGGGAGCTGTTTTTT.